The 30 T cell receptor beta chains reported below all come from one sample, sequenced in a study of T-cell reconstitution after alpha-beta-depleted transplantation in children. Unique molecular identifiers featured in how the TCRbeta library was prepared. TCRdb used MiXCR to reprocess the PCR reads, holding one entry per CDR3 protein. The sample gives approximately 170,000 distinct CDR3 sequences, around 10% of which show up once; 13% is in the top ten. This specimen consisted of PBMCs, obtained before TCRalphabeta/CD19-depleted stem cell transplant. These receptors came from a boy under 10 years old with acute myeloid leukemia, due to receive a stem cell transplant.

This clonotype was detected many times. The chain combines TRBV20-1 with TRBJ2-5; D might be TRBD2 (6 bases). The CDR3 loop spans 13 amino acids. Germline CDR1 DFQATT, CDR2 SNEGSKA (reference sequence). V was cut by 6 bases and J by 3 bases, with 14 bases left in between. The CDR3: CSALLANKETQYF. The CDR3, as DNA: TGCAGTGCCCTCCTAGCGAATAAAGAGACCCAGTACTTC.

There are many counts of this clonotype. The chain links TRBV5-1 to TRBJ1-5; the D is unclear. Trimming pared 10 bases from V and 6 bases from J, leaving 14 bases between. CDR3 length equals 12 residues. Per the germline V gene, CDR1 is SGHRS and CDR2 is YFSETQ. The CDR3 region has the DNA TGCGCCGGTTCGGACGGATTTCAGCCCCAGCATTTT. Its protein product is CAGSDGFQPQHF.

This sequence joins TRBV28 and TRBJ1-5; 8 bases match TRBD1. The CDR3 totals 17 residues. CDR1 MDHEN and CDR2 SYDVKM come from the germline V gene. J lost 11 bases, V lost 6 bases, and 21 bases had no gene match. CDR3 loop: CASRSSPTGAPGKSQHF. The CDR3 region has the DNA TGTGCCAGCAGATCGAGTCCGACAGGGGCCCCGGGGAAGTCCCAGCATTTT. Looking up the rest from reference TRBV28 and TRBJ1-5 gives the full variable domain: DVKVTQSSRYLVKRTGEKVFLECVQDMDHENMFWYRQDPGLGLRLIYFSYDVKMKEKGDIPEGYSVSREKKERFSLILESASTNQTSMYLCASRSSPTGAPGKSQHFGDGTRLSIL.

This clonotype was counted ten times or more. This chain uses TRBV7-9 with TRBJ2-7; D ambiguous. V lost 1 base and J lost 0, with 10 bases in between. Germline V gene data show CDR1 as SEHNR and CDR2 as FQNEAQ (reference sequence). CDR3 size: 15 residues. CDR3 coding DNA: TGTGCCAGCAGCTTAGGACGACGAAGCTCCTACGAGCAGTACTTC. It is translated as CASSLGRRSSYEQYF.

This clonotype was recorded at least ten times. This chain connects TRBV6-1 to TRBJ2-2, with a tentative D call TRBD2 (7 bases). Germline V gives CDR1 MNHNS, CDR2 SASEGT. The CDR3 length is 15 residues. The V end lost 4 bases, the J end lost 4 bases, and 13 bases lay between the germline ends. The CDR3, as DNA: TGTGCCAGCAGTGGAAGAGGGGGGGTCACCGGGGAGCTGTTTTTT. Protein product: CASSGRGGVTGELFF.

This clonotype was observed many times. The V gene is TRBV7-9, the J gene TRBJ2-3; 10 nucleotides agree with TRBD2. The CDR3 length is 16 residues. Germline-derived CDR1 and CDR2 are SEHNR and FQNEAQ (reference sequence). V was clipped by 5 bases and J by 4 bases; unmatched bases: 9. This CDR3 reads CASSGQAGGPPDTQYF. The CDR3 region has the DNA TGTGCCAGCAGCGGCCAAGCGGGAGGGCCTCCAGATACGCAGTATTTT. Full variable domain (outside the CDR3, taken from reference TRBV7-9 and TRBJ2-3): DTGVSQNPRHKITKRGQNVTFRCDPISEHNRLYWYRQTLGQGPEFLTYFQNEAQLEKSRLLSDRFSAERPKGSFSTLEIQRTEQGDSAMYLCASSGQAGGPPDTQYFGPGTRLTVL.

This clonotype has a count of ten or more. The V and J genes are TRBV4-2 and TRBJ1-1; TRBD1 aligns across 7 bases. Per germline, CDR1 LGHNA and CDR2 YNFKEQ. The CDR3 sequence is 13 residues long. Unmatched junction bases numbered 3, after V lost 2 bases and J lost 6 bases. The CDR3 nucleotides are TGTGCCAGCAGCCAAAAAACAGGGGCTGAAGCTTTCTTT. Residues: CASSQKTGAEAFF.

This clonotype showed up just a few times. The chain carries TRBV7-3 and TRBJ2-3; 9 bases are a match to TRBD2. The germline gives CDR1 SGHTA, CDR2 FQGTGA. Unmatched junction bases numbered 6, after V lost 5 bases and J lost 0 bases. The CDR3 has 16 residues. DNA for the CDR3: TGTGCCAGCAGCCCTAAAGCGGGGGGTAGCACAGATACGCAGTATTTT. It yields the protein CASSPKAGGSTDTQYF.

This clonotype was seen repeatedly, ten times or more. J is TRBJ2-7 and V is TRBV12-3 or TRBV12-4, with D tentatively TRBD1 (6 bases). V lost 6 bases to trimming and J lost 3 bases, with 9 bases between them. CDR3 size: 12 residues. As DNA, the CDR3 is TGTGCCAGCAGCCGGGACAACTACGAGCAGTACTTC. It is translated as CASSRDNYEQYF.

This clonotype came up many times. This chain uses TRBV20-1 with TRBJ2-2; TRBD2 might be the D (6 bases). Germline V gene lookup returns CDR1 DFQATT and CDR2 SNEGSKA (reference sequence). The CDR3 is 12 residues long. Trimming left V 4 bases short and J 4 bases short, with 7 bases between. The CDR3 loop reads CSATGSTGELFF. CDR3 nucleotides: TGCAGTGCTACCGGGAGCACCGGGGAGCTGTTTTTT.

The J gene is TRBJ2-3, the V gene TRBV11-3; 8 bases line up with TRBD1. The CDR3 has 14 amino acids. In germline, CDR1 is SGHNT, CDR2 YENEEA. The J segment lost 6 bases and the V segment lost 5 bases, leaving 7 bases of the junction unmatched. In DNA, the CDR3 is TGTGCCAGCAGCCAAGGACAGGGTACGGATACGCAGTATTTT. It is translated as CASSQGQGTDTQYF.

The DNA for the CDR3 is TGCAGTGCTAGAGATCCTAGCGGCGATGAGCAGTTCTTC. It codes for CSARDPSGDEQFF. V and J are TRBV20-1 and TRBJ2-1, with 7 bases that match TRBD2. This CDR3 contains 13 residues. Germline CDR1 DFQATT, CDR2 SNEGSKA (reference sequence). Unmatched junction bases numbered 4, after V lost 0 bases and J lost 8 bases.

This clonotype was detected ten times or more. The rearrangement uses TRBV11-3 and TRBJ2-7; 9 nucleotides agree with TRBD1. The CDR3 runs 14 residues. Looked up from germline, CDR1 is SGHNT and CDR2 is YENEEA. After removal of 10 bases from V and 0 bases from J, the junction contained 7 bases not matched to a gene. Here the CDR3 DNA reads TGTGCCAAGACCGGGACAGGGAGCTCCTACGAGCAGTACGTC. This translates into CAKTGTGSSYEQYV.

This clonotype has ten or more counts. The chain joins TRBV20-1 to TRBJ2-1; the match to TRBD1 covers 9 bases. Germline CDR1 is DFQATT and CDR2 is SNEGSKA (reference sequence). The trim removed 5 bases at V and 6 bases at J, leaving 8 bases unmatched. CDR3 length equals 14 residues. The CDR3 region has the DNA TGCAGTGCTCATAGGACAGGGGTTCTCAATGAGCAGTTCTTC. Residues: CSAHRTGVLNEQFF.

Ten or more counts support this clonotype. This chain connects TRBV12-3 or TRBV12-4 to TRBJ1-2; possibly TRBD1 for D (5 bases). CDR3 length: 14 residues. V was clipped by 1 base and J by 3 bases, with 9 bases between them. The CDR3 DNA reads TGTGCCAGCAGTTTAGACATGGGGCACTATGGCTACACCTTC. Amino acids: CASSLDMGHYGYTF.

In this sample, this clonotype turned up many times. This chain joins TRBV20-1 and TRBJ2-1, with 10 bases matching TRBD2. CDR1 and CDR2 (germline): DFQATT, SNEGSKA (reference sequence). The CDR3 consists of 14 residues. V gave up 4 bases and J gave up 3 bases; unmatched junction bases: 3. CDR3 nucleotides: TGCAGTGCTAAGCGGGAGGGCCACTACAATGAGCAGTTCTTC. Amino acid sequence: CSAKREGHYNEQFF.

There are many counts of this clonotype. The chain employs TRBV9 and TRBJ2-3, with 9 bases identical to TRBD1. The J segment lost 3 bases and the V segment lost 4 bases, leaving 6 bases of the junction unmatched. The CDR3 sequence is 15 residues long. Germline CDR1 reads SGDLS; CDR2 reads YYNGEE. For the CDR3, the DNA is TGTGCCAGCAGCTTCCGGGACAGGGAGACAGATACGCAGTATTTT. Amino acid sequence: CASSFRDRETDTQYF. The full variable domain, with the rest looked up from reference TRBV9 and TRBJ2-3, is DSGVTQTPKHLITATGQRVTLRCSPRSGDLSVYWYQQSLDQGLQFLIQYYNGEERAKGNILERFSAQQFPDLHSELNLSSLELGDSALYFCASSFRDRETDTQYFGPGTRLTVL.

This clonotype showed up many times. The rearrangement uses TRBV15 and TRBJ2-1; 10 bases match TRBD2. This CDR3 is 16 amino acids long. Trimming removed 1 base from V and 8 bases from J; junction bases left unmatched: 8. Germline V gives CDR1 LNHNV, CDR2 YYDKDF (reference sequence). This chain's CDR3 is CATSRGGSGRTHEQFF. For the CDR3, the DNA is TGTGCCACCAGCAGAGGTGGTAGCGGGAGGACCCATGAGCAGTTCTTC. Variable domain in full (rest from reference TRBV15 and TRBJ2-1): DAMVIQNPRYQVTQFGKPVTLSCSQTLNHNVMYWYQQKSSQAPKLLFHYYDKDFNNEADTPDNFQSRRPNTSFCFLDIRSPGLGDTAMYLCATSRGGSGRTHEQFFGPGTRLTVL.

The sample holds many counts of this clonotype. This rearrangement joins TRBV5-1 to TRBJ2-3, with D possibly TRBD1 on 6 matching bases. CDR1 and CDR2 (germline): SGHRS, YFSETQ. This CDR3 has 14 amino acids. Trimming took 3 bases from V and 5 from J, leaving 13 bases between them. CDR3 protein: CASSSRGGVDTQYF. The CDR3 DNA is TGCGCCAGCAGCTCGCGAGGGGGAGTAGATACGCAGTATTTT.

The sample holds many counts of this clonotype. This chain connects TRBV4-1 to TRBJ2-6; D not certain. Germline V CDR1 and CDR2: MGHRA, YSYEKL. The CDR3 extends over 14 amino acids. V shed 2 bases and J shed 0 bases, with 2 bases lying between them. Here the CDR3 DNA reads TGCGCCAGCAGCCAATACTCTGGGGCCAACGTCCTGACTTTC. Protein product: CASSQYSGANVLTF.

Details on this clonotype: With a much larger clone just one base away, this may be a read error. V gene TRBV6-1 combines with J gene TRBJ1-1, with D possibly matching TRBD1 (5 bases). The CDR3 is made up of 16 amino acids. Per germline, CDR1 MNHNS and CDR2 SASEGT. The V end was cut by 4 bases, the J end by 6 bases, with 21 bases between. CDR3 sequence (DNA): TGTGCCAGCAGTGCTCCAACCGAAGGAGGGGCACCTGAAGCTTTCTTT. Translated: CASSAPTEGGAPEAFF.

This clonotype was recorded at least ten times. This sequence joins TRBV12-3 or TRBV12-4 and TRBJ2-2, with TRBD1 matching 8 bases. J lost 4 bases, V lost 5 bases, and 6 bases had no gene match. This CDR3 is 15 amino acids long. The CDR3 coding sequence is TGTGCCAGCAGTCGAGGACAGGGCGGCACCGGGGAGCTGTTTTTT. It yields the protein CASSRGQGGTGELFF.

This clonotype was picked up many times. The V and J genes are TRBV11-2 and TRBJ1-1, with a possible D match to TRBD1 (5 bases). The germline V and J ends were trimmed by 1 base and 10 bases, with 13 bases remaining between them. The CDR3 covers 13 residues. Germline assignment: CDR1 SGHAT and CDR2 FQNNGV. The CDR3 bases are TGTGCCAGCAGCTTAGTTGGCATCCAGGGAGCTTTCTTT. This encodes CASSLVGIQGAFF.

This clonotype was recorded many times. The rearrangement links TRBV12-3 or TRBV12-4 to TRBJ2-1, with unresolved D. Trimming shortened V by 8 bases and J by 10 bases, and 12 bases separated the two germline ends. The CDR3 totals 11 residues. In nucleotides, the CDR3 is TGTGCCAGCGAACGGGCTGGGGAGCAGTTCTTC. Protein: CASERAGEQFF.

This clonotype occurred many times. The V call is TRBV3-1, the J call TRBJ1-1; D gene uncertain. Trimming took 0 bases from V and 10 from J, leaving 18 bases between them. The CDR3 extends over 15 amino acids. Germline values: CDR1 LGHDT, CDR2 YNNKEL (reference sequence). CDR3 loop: CASSQDLSRVSLAFF. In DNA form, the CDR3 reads TGTGCCAGCAGCCAAGATCTATCTCGGGTGTCTTTAGCTTTCTTT.

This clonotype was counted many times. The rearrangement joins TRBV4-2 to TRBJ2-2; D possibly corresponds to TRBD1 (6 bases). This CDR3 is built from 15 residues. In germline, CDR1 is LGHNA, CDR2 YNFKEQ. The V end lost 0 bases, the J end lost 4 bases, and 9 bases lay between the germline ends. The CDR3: CASSQESGVTGELFF. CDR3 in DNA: TGTGCCAGCAGCCAAGAGTCAGGGGTCACCGGGGAGCTGTTTTTT.

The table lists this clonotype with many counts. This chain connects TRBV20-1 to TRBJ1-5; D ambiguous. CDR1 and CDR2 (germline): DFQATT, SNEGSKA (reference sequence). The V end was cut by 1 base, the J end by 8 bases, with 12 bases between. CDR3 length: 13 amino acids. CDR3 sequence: CSARGGLVEPQHF. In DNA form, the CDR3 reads TGCAGTGCTAGAGGAGGTTTGGTGGAGCCCCAGCATTTT.

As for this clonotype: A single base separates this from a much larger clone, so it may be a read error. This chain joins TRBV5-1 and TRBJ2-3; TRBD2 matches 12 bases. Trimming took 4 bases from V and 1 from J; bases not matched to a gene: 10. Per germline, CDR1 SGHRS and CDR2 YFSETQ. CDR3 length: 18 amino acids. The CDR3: CASSGGGASGGGTDTQYF. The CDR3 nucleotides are TGCGCCAGCAGCGGAGGAGGAGCTAGCGGGGGGGGCACAGATACGCAGTATTTT.

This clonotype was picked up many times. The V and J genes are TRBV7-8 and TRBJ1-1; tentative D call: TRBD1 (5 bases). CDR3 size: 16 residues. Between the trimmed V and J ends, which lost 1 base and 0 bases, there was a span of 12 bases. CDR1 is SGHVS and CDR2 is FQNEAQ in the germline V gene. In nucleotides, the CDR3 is TGTGCCAGCAGCTTAGTGGGGGGTATCATGAACACTGAAGCTTTCTTT. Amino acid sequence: CASSLVGGIMNTEAFF.

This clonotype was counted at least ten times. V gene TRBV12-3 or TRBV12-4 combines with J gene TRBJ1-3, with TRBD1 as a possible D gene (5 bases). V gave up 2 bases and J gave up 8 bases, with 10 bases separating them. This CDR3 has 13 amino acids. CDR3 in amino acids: CASSLSRVDTIYF. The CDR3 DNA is TGTGCCAGCAGTTTATCCAGGGTGGACACCATATATTTT.